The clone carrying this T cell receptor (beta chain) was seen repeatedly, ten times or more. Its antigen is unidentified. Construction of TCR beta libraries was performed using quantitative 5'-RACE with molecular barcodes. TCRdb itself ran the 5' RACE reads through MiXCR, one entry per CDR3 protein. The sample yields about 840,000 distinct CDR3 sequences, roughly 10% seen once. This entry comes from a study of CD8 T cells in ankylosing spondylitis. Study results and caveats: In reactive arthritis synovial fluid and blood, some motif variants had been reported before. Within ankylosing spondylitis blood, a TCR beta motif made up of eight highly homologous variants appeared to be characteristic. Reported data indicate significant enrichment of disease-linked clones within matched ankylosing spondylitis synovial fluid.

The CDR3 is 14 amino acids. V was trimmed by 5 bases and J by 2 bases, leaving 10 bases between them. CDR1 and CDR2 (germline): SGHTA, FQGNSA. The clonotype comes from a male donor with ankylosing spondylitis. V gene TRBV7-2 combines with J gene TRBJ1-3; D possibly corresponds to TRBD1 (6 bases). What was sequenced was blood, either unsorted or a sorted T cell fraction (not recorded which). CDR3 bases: TGTGCCAGCAGCCCCGGGACACCTGGAAACACCATATATTTT. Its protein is CASSPGTPGNTIYF.